The clone carrying this TCR beta chain was picked up many times. These data come from a study of blood T cells in healthy people across ages. Through a sample-barcoded 5' primer and a J-beta primer mix, a second PCR was run for about 7 to 12 cycles. MiXCR was run by TCRdb on the 5' RACE reads, yielding one entry per CDR3 protein. The table includes 1.5 million to 2 million distinct CDR3 sequences, about 49% detected once. The germline V gene has CDR1 SNHLY and CDR2 FYNNEI. The CDR3 is 14 residues long. Trimming took 4 bases from V and 2 from J, leaving 6 bases between them. The chain recombines TRBV2 with TRBJ2-6; perhaps TRBD1 as D (6 bases). Sample: blood. This TCR came from a middle-aged woman in good health. CDR3 DNA: TGTGCCAGCAGTGGGACAGCTGGGGCCAACGTCCTGACTTTC. Its translation is CASSGTAGANVLTF.